This T cell receptor (beta chain) was identified during a study of regulatory T cells in long-lasting Graves disease. Indicated time point: newly diagnosed GD, antithyroid drugs for less than 3 months. Preparation of the TCR library used RNA extracted from PBMCs. V lost 2 bases, J lost 5 bases, and 16 bases lay in between. The CDR3 extends over 15 amino acids. Both iRepertoire HTBI primers and Arm-PCR of CDR3 regions were used to build the TCR beta libraries. Study processing details: Segment identification across samples yielded around 64 TRBV and some 13 TRBJ segments. Using its own MiXCR run on the multiplex PCR reads, TCRdb lists one record per CDR3 protein. TCRdb's processing, not the authors' own work, is the source of the V and J calls. The sample has 200,000 to 250,000 distinct CDR3 sequences; about 19% are singletons. These sequences were also reported in another study, on T cells in Graves' hyperthyroidism and ophthalmopathy.

Sequenced here: peripheral blood mononuclear cells (PBMCs), sampled at new diagnosis, from a patient treated with antithyroid drugs. The chain recombines TRBV12-3 or TRBV12-4 with TRBJ2-7; D tentatively fits TRBD1 or TRBD2 (6 bases each). The clonotype originates from a woman aged 25 to 45 with Graves disease. The CDR3 region has the DNA TGTGCCAGCAGTTTACCCAGGGGAGGTAGAGACGAGCAGTACTTC. Translation gives CASSLPRGGRDEQYF.